Detailed here is one T cell receptor beta chain. What it recognizes is unknown. Only in-frame clones appear in the TCRdb table, and some are missing; sequencing was by immunoSEQ multiplex PCR. The sample records approximately 56,000 clones, roughly 82% being singletons. This specimen belongs to a study of identifying expanded T cells in peripheral blood. Regarding the study as a whole: About 1.2 clones differed between technical replicates, versus about 16 and 19 over time. Variance in clone template counts between approximately two-week samples significantly increased with total template count across all healthy donors.

V lost 8 bases, J lost 7 bases, and 12 bases lay in between. This CDR3 is built from 12 residues. Germline V gene lookup returns CDR1 SNHLY and CDR2 FYNNEI. The source material was blood. The receptor was isolated from a person aged 18 to 75 in good health. This sequence joins TRBV2 and TRBJ2-1; possibly TRBD1 for D (5 bases). For the CDR3, the DNA is TGTGCCAGCGGGCAGGGCTGGAATGAGCAGTTCTTC. Translated, it gives CASGQGWNEQFF.